The 27 T cell receptor beta chains given below trace back to one sample, sequenced in a study of blood T cell repertoires in COVID-19. TCRdb's copy holds only in-frame clones and misses some; the assay was immunoSEQ multiplex PCR. The sample lists around 270,000 clones; 75% to 90% were seen once. The sequencing sample was made of PBMCs or T cells enriched from blood (not recorded which). The source of these receptors is a woman aged 40-49 years who had been exposed to COVID-19.

J is TRBJ1-2 and V is TRBV7-8; perhaps TRBD1 as D (6 bases). The V gene lost 1 base and the J gene lost 2 bases, with 8 bases spanning the gap. Germline V gene sequence: CDR1 SGHVS, CDR2 FQNEAQ. The CDR3 length is 14 residues. CDR3 DNA: TGTGCCAGCAGCTTAGGACAGGCCAACTATGGCTACACCTTC. Translated: CASSLGQANYGYTF. Combining the CDR3 with reference TRBV7-8 and TRBJ1-2 gives the whole variable domain GAGVSQSPRYKVAKRGQDVALRCDPISGHVSLFWYQQALGQGPEFLTYFQNEAQLDKSGLPSDRFFAERPEGSVSTLKIQRTQQEDSAVYLCASSLGQANYGYTFGSGTRLTVV.

The genes are TRBV11-2 and TRBJ2-3; a possible D gene is TRBD2 (7 bases). V shed 4 bases and J shed 4 bases, with 15 bases lying between them. This CDR3 contains 15 residues. CDR1 is SGHAT, CDR2 FQNNGV, per germline. The CDR3 loop is CASSSNGGRADTQYF. DNA of the CDR3: TGTGCCAGCAGCTCTAACGGGGGGCGGGCAGATACGCAGTATTTT.

The chain has TRBV7-9 and TRBJ1-2; D is perhaps TRBD1 (5 bases). Looked up from germline, CDR1 is SEHNR and CDR2 is FQNEAQ (reference sequence). This CDR3 spans 14 amino acids. V was pared by 4 bases and J by 4 bases, with 13 bases between. CDR3 nucleotides: TGTGCCAGCAGCTACTACCGACAGCCCTATGGCTACACCTTC. Translated, it gives CASSYYRQPYGYTF.

The genes are TRBV7-9 and TRBJ2-5; 9 bases map to TRBD2. The germline V gene has CDR1 SEHNR and CDR2 FQNEAQ (reference sequence). V trimming: 3 bases; J trimming: 5 bases; junction bases outside the gene matches: 7. This CDR3 is built from 15 residues. Here the CDR3 DNA reads TGTGCCAGCAGCTTTGGTGCGGGGGGGCTTGAGACCCAGTACTTC. Protein sequence: CASSFGAGGLETQYF.

With regard to this clone: The sample carries other DNA sequences with the same CDR3. The chain couples TRBV7-2 to TRBJ2-3, with TRBD2 matching over 12 bases. Germline assignment: CDR1 SGHTA and CDR2 FQGNSA. This CDR3 has 17 amino acids. V lost 2 bases and J lost 3; bases outside the gene matches: 6. The CDR3 DNA reads as TGTGCCAGCAGCTTAAGACTAGCGGGAGCGGGTACAGATACGCAGTATTTT. Translation gives CASSLRLAGAGTDTQYF.

This clone is a singleton in its sample. V usage is TRBV5-5 and J usage is TRBJ1-2; the D is unclear. Germline CDR1 and CDR2: SGHKS and YYEKEE (reference sequence). This CDR3 has 15 amino acids. V lost 4 bases, J lost 1 base, and 14 bases lay in between. The CDR3 sequence is CASSHGQTLNYGYTF. The CDR3 DNA is TGTGCCAGCAGCCACGGCCAGACTCTTAACTATGGCTACACCTTC.

The gene calls are TRBV5-4 and TRBJ1-6; TRBD1 is a possible D gene (5 bases). The CDR3 extends over 15 amino acids. CDR1 and CDR2 (germline): SGHNT, YYREEE (reference sequence). V lost 1 base and J 4 bases, leaving 9 bases between the germline ends. CDR3 coding DNA: TGTGCCAGCAGCTTGCGGGGGGTTTATAATTCACCCCTCCACTTT. This codes for CASSLRGVYNSPLHF. The variable domain in full, with the rest retrieved from reference TRBV5-4 and TRBJ1-6, is ETGVTQSPTHLIKTRGQQVTLRCSSQSGHNTVSWYQQALGQGPQFIFQYYREEENGRGNFPPRFSGLQFPNYSSELNVNALELDDSALYLCASSLRGVYNSPLHFGNGTRLTVT.

V and J are TRBV19 and TRBJ1-6, with D uncertain. Germline V gives CDR1 LNHDA, CDR2 SQIVND (reference sequence). Trimming stripped 5 bases from V and 0 bases from J, with 8 bases between. This CDR3 contains 15 residues. The CDR3 nucleotides read TGTGCCAGTAGTCTCGGGAGCTCCTATAATTCACCCCTCCACTTT. Translated, it gives CASSLGSSYNSPLHF.

The rearrangement joins TRBV29-1 to TRBJ1-1; D is unresolved. Looked up from germline, CDR1 is SQVTM and CDR2 is ANQGSEA. Trimming pared 2 bases from V and 0 bases from J, leaving 7 bases between. There are 13 residues in the CDR3. The CDR3 nucleotides are TGCAGCGTTGAACTGCAGATGAACACTGAAGCTTTCTTT. Translation: CSVELQMNTEAFF. The variable domain in full, completed from reference TRBV29-1 and TRBJ1-1, reads SAVISQKPSRDICQRGTSLTIQCQVDSQVTMMFWYRQQPGQSLTLIATANQGSEATYESGFVIDKFPISRPNLTFSTLTVSNMSPEDSSIYLCSVELQMNTEAFFGQGTRLTVV.

This chain uses TRBV5-1 with TRBJ1-1, with D possibly being TRBD1 (6 bases). The CDR3 sequence is 14 residues long. CDR1 is SGHRS and CDR2 is YFSETQ in the germline V gene. V lost 0 bases, J lost 13 bases, and 19 bases lay in between. Here the CDR3 reads CASSLEEGGLRVFF. The CDR3 nucleotides read TGCGCCAGCAGCTTGGAAGAAGGGGGTCTCCGGGTTTTCTTT.

V gene TRBV2 combines with J gene TRBJ1-2; the match to TRBD1 covers 8 bases. CDR1 is SNHLY and CDR2 is FYNNEI in the germline V gene. This CDR3 has 15 residues. V dropped 4 bases and J dropped 6; count of bases not matched to a gene: 10. CDR3 loop: CASSVLDRALDGYTF. The CDR3 nucleotides are TGTGCCAGCAGTGTTCTGGACAGGGCGTTGGATGGCTACACCTTC.

This rearrangement joins TRBV15 to TRBJ2-1, with TRBD1 matching 9 bases. The CDR3 has 17 residues. The V segment lost 1 base and the J segment 0 bases; nucleotides outside the gene matches: 4. Germline CDR1 reads LNHNV; CDR2 reads YYDKDF (reference sequence). This CDR3 reads CATSRVGTGSSYNEQFF. The CDR3 nucleotides are TGTGCCACCAGCAGAGTAGGGACAGGGAGCTCCTACAATGAGCAGTTCTTC.

The chain combines TRBV30 with TRBJ1-2; D perhaps matches TRBD1 (6 bases). CDR1 and CDR2 (germline): GTSNPN, SVGIG (reference sequence). V was clipped by 1 base and J by 10 bases, with 16 bases between them. The CDR3 spans 13 residues. The CDR3 reads CAWSANRVKDYTF. The DNA for the CDR3 is TGTGCCTGGAGTGCTAACAGGGTTAAAGACTACACCTTC.

Here the CDR3 DNA reads TGTGCCAGCAGCCCCCGACAGAAACTAGCCAAAAACATTCAGTACTTC. It yields the protein CASSPRQKLAKNIQYF. The chain combines TRBV3-1 (or the pseudogene TRBV3-2) with TRBJ2-4; perhaps TRBD1 as D (5 bases). V shed 4 bases and J shed 0 bases, with 13 bases lying between them. The CDR3 runs to 16 residues. Germline loops: CDR1 LGHDT, CDR2 YNNKEL (reference sequence).

This clone was detected once. The chain uses TRBV5-4 and TRBJ2-3, with 11 bases that match TRBD1. The CDR3 consists of 16 residues. From germline, CDR1 is SGHNT and CDR2 YYREEE (reference sequence). V lost 5 bases, J lost 4 bases, and 9 bases stayed unmatched. The CDR3 loop is CASRLDPGQGADTQYF. The CDR3 nucleotides are TGTGCCAGCAGGCTAGACCCGGGACAGGGGGCAGATACGCAGTATTTT.

In nucleotides, the CDR3 is TGTGCCAGCGAACGGAACTATGGCTACACCTTC. This gives the protein CASERNYGYTF. The genes are TRBV25-1 and TRBJ1-2, with D unresolved. Germline CDR1 is MGHDK and CDR2 is SYGVNS. V was pared by 8 bases and J by 2 bases, with 6 bases between. This CDR3 is built from 11 residues.

V usage is TRBV7-2 and J usage is TRBJ2-1, with 12 positions matching TRBD2. CDR1 is SGHTA, CDR2 FQGNSA, per germline. With 7 bases clipped from V and 7 bases from J, the junction kept 5 bases outside the gene matches. The length of the CDR3 is 14 residues. This CDR3 is CASMPSGRGNEQFF. The CDR3 DNA sequence: TGTGCCAGCATGCCTAGCGGGAGGGGGAATGAGCAGTTCTTC. The full variable domain, with the rest looked up from reference TRBV7-2 and TRBJ2-1, is GAGVSQSPSNKVTEKGKDVELRCDPISGHTALYWYRQSLGQGLEFLIYFQGNSAPDKSGLPSDRFSAERTGGSVSTLTIQRTQQEDSAVYLCASMPSGRGNEQFFGPGTRLTVL.

Concerning this clone itself: Germline is not matched at one junction end, which may reflect a read error. This chain links TRBV27 with TRBJ2-7, with D perhaps matching TRBD2 (6 bases). This CDR3 comprises 13 residues. Germline V gives CDR1 MNHEY, CDR2 SMNVEV (reference sequence). For the CDR3, the DNA is TGTGCCAGCAGTTTATCGGAGGGGTACGGGCAGTACTTC. It is translated as CASSLSEGYGQYF.

A note on this clone: The sample carries other DNA sequences with the same CDR3. The chain links TRBV6-2 or TRBV6-3 to TRBJ1-2; no clear D. Looked up from germline, CDR1 is MNHEY and CDR2 is SVGEGT. Trimming took off 5 bases at V and 2 bases at J, with 12 bases between the two ends. CDR3 length: 14 residues. The CDR3 region has the DNA TGTGCCAGCAGTGGGCGACTAGGGAACTATGGCTACACCTTC. Translated, it gives CASSGRLGNYGYTF.

The table lists this clone with a count of one. The rearrangement links TRBV7-9 to TRBJ1-2, with D perhaps matching TRBD1 (5 bases). Germline loops: CDR1 SEHNR, CDR2 FQNEAQ (reference sequence). The ends were cut back, 1 base at V and 7 bases at J, with 10 bases in the middle. This CDR3 region has 13 residues. The CDR3 spells CASSLEDRGGYTF. The DNA of the CDR3 is TGTGCCAGCAGCTTAGAAGATAGGGGTGGCTACACCTTC.

J is TRBJ2-3 and V is TRBV6-2 or TRBV6-3, with D possibly being TRBD1 (5 bases). This CDR3 is 15 amino acids long. With 0 bases removed from V and 4 bases from J, the gap between germline ends came to 11 bases. Germline CDR1 MNHEY, CDR2 SVGEGT. In DNA, the CDR3 is TGTGCCAGCAGTTACTCGTGGGGCCGGTCAGATACGCAGTATTTT. Its translation is CASSYSWGRSDTQYF.

This chain joins TRBV7-9 and TRBJ2-1; a possible D gene is TRBD2 (6 bases). This CDR3 spans 14 amino acids. CDR1 SEHNR and CDR2 FQNEAQ come from the germline V gene (reference sequence). V shed 5 bases and J shed 9 bases, with 17 bases lying between them. Written as DNA, the CDR3 is TGTGCCAGCAGCCCCCCGACTAGTCTTCCTGAGCAGTTCTTC. Translating it yields CASSPPTSLPEQFF.

The chain recombines TRBV5-1 with TRBJ1-1, with TRBD1 as a possible D gene (6 bases). The CDR3 loop spans 14 amino acids. V was clipped by 4 bases and J by 4 bases, with 14 bases between them. The germline V gene has CDR1 SGHRS and CDR2 YFSETQ. The CDR3 DNA follows: TGCGCCAGCAGCCGGACCCAGGGGCCCACTGAAGCTTTCTTT. Its protein product is CASSRTQGPTEAFF.

In this sample, this clone turned up many times. The rearrangement joins TRBV4-1 to TRBJ2-3; 10 bases agree with TRBD2. Germline V gene lookup returns CDR1 MGHRA and CDR2 YSYEKL. CDR3 length: 17 residues. V lost 1 base, J lost 1 base, and 5 bases stayed unmatched. Here the CDR3 reads CASSQGGLAGGTDTQYF. CDR3 nucleotide sequence: TGCGCCAGCAGCCAAGGGGGTCTAGCGGGGGGCACAGATACGCAGTATTTT.

As for this clone: This CDR3 is also generated by other DNA sequences in the sample. The chain combines TRBV5-1 with TRBJ1-1; D is undetermined. In germline, CDR1 is SGHRS, CDR2 YFSETQ. This CDR3 region has 13 residues. Trimming stripped 5 bases from V and 1 base from J, with 9 bases between. CDR3 bases: TGCGCCAGCAGTCCCCGACAGAACACTGAAGCTTTCTTT. Residues: CASSPRQNTEAFF.

The J gene is TRBJ2-1, the V gene TRBV13; D perhaps matches TRBD2 (7 bases). The V gene's germline CDR1 is PRHDT and CDR2 FYEKMQ (reference sequence). This CDR3 is built from 14 residues. V was cut by 6 bases and J by 5 bases, with 14 bases left in between. The CDR3 region has the DNA TGTGCCAGCAGTAGGGGGGGTCGCGACAATGAGCAGTTCTTC. As protein: CASSRGGRDNEQFF.

The chain employs TRBV12-3 or TRBV12-4 and TRBJ1-2, with D perhaps matching TRBD1 (5 bases). The V gene lost 4 bases and the J gene lost 4 bases, with 10 bases spanning the gap. There are 13 residues in the CDR3. The CDR3 bases are TGTGCCAGCAGTTGGGGGGATGGCTATGGCTACACCTTC. This translates into CASSWGDGYGYTF.